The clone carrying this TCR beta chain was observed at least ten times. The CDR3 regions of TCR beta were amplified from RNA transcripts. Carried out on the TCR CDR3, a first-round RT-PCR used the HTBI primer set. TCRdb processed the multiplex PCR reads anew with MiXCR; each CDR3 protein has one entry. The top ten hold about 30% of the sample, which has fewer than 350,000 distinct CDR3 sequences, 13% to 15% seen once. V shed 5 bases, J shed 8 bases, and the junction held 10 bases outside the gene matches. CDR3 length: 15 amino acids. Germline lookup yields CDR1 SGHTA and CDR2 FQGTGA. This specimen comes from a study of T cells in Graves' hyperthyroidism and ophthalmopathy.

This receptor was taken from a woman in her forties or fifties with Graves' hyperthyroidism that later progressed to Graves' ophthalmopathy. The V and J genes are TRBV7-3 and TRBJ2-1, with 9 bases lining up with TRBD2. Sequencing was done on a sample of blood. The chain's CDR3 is CASSPFSGSRDEQFF. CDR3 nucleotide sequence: TGTGCCAGCAGCCCTTTTAGCGGGAGTAGAGATGAGCAGTTCTTC.